The 28 T cell receptor beta chains below all came from one sample that was sequenced in a study of tumor-infiltrating lymphocytes in primary liver carcinoma. Starting from around 0.45 ug of total RNA, TCR beta cDNA was produced with a primer in the constant region. Amplification in three nested multiplex PCR rounds with slightly modified ARM-PCR gave rise to TCR beta libraries. TRBV1-TRBV30 forward primers paired with a C-beta reverse primer were used in the first two PCR rounds, which ran around 10 cycles each. TCRdb reanalysed the multiplex PCR reads using MiXCR and keeps one entry per CDR3 protein. The table includes some 94,000 distinct CDR3 sequences, roughly 69% detected once. Co-extraction of RNA and DNA was performed on about 20-32 mg of unsorted bulk tissue. The sequenced sample consisted of liver tumor tissue from sampling region 5. Described subset: tumor region T5, tumor centre. These receptors all come from a woman aged 55-69 years with primary liver carcinoma and hepatitis B virus infection.

About this clonotype itself: A clone one base away is much larger, so this may be a read error. The chain joins TRBV5-4 to TRBJ2-5; TRBD2 might be the D (6 bases). Germline CDR1 and CDR2: SGHNT and YYREEE (reference sequence). The CDR3 length is 15 residues. The CDR3 DNA reads TGTGCCGGCAGCTTGGCGGGGCCGTACCAAGAGACCCAGTACTTC. Translated: CAGSLAGPYQETQYF. The variable domain in full, with the rest retrieved from reference TRBV5-4 and TRBJ2-5, is ETGVTQSPTHLIKTRGQQVTLRCSSQSGHNTVSWYQQALGQGPQFIFQYYREEENGRGNFPPRFSGLQFPNYSSELNVNALELDDSALYLCAGSLAGPYQETQYFGPGTRLLVL.

Note on this clonotype: One end of the junction is discordant with germline, which a read error may explain. V and J are TRBV4-1 and TRBJ2-2; 9 bases align to TRBD1. The germline V gene has CDR1 MGHRA and CDR2 YSYEKL. CDR3 length equals 16 residues. The chain's CDR3 is CASSQEEGQGAGEPFF. The CDR3 DNA is TGCGCCAGCAGCCAAGAAGAGGGACAGGGCGCCGGGGAGCCGTTTTTT.

Of note for this clonotype: The CDR3 does not end in the conserved phenylalanine or tryptophan, so this is likely a read error. The DNA is left out, because the CDR3 cannot be placed on it with certainty; the CDR3 is given as TCRdb lists it. The chain joins TRBV11-3 to TRBJ1-1; whether TRBD1, the table's D call, matches the DNA was not checked. The germline CDR1 and CDR2 sequences are SGHNT and YENEEA. The CDR3 contains 13 residues when both ends are counted. The CDR3 region is CASSWGVITEAFL.

About this clonotype itself: This CDR3 fails to terminate in the conserved phenylalanine or tryptophan, so it likely reflects a read error. This chain connects TRBV4-1 to TRBJ2-3; 12 nucleotides align to TRBD2. V shed 0 bases and J 6 bases; nucleotides not matched to a gene: 7. Germline V gives CDR1 MGHRA, CDR2 YSYEKL. The CDR3 is 17 amino acids. The chain's CDR3 is CASSQDLTSGGRDTQYL. DNA of the CDR3: TGCGCCAGCAGCCAAGATTTGACTAGCGGGGGTCGGGATACGCAGTATCTT.

Comment on this clonotype: A read error is likely, as this CDR3 ends without the conserved phenylalanine or tryptophan. The DNA is omitted, as the CDR3 cannot be located on it reliably, and the CDR3 follows TCRdb's listing. V and J are TRBV11-2 and TRBJ2-7. Germline V gene sequence: CDR1 SGHAT, CDR2 FQNNGV. The CDR3 is made up of 14 amino acids, end residues included. This CDR3 is CVSSSDIVIPDLYL.

As to this clonotype: Germline and junction disagree at one end, which may indicate a read error. The rearrangement joins TRBV4-2 to TRBJ2-3; TRBD2 matches at 7 bases. The CDR3 spans 16 residues. Germline V CDR1 and CDR2: LGHNA, YNFKEQ. The CDR3 loop reads CANSQDGGGLVDMQYF. The CDR3 nucleotides read TGTGCCAACAGCCAAGACGGGGGAGGGCTTGTGGATATGCAGTATTTT.

This clonotype ranks as large (0.1 to 1%). V and J are TRBV11-2 and TRBJ2-1; a possible D gene is TRBD2 (5 bases). Trimming left V 6 bases short and J 10 bases short, with 19 bases between. The V gene's germline CDR1 is SGHAT and CDR2 FQNNGV. CDR3 length: 14 amino acids. The CDR3 DNA sequence: TGTGCCAGCAGTCCGGACTCGAGGTATAGGGAGCAGTTCTTC. Encoded protein: CASSPDSRYREQFF.

The chain joins TRBV5-1 to TRBJ2-1; D is undetermined. Per germline, CDR1 SGHRS and CDR2 YFSETQ. This CDR3 has 13 residues. Trimming left V 1 base short and J 5 bases short, with 7 bases between. CDR3 nucleotide sequence: TGCGCCAGCAGCTTGCTGGCGGACAATGAGCAGTTCTTC. This encodes CASSLLADNEQFF. The full variable domain, its missing parts supplied by reference TRBV5-1 and TRBJ2-1, is KAGVTQTPRYLIKTRGQQVTLSCSPISGHRSVSWYQQTPGQGLQFLFEYFSETQRNKGNFPGRFSGRQFSNSRSEMNVSTLELGDSALYLCASSLLADNEQFFGPGTRLTVL.

As to this clonotype: Sequence at one end of the junction differs from germline and may be a read error. The CDR3 loop is CSAEIGADAQYF. CDR3 nucleotide sequence: TGCAGCGCTGAGATCGGGGCAGATGCGCAGTATTTT. V is TRBV29-1 and J is TRBJ2-3; TRBD1 or TRBD2 may be the D gene (5 bases each). Germline V lookup: CDR1 SQVTM, CDR2 ANQGSEA. This CDR3 contains 12 residues.

The chain carries TRBV11-2 and TRBJ2-1; D gene uncertain. This CDR3 comprises 13 residues. CDR1 and CDR2 (germline): SGHAT, FQNNGV. The germline V and J ends were trimmed by 1 base and 15 bases, with 16 bases remaining between them. The CDR3 DNA reads TGTGCCAGCAGCTTAGGGCTAAACAATGGGCGGTTCTTC. It encodes CASSLGLNNGRFF. The variable domain in full, with the rest retrieved from reference TRBV11-2 and TRBJ2-1, is EAGVAQSPRYKIIEKRQSVAFWCNPISGHATLYWYQQILGQGPKLLIQFQNNGVVDDSQLPKDRFSAERLKGVDSTLKIQPAKLEDSAVYLCASSLGLNNGRFFGPGTRLTVL.

Regarding this clonotype: At one of its ends the junction is not consistent with the germline gene, which may arise from a read error. The chain combines TRBV29-1 with TRBJ2-7; the D gene is possibly TRBD1 (6 bases). The germline CDR1 and CDR2 sequences are SQVTM and ANQGSEA. This CDR3 has 15 residues. CDR3 bases: TGCAGCGTTGAGGACAGCGAGAGGCCGCCCTACGAACAGTACTTC. Its translation is CSVEDSERPPYEQYF.

The chain joins TRBV28 to TRBJ1-4; possibly TRBD1 for D (5 bases). The V end lost 8 bases, the J end lost 10 bases, and 20 bases lay between the germline ends. The CDR3 has 14 amino acids. CDR1 is MDHEN, CDR2 SYDVKM, per germline. The CDR3 nucleotides read TGTGCCAGCTTTGGGCAGGGAATATTTAGAAAACTGTTTTTT. This codes for CASFGQGIFRKLFF.

This clonotype was seen more than once but under ten times. The genes are TRBV11-2 and TRBJ1-1, with D perhaps matching TRBD1 (6 bases). Germline-derived CDR1 and CDR2 are SGHAT and FQNNGV. CDR3 length: 16 amino acids. CDR3 DNA sequence: TGTGCTAGTAGCCCACCCCGGGGGGCGCGTACCACTGAAGCTTTCTTT. It yields the protein CASSPPRGARTTEAFF.

This clonotype was seen only once. At one end the junction does not follow the germline gene, possibly because of a read error. The chain uses TRBV11-2 and TRBJ2-3; 7 bases line up with TRBD2. CDR1 SGHAT and CDR2 FQNNGV come from the germline V gene. This CDR3 spans 20 amino acids. CDR3 in DNA: TGTGCCAGCAACTTAGATCTAAGTGGGTTGGCGGGAGAAGGGGTAGATACGCAGTATTTC. It translates to CASNLDLSGLAGEGVDTQYF.

The V and J genes are TRBV29-1 and TRBJ2-3, with TRBD2 matching 12 bases. Germline CDR1 is SQVTM and CDR2 is ANQGSEA. CDR3 length: 14 amino acids. J gave up 5 bases and V 8 bases, and 8 bases lay outside the gene matches. In nucleotides, the CDR3 is TGCAGCTTCCAACGACTAGCGGGAGAAGATACGCAGTATTTT. It specifies CSFQRLAGEDTQYF.

Comments on this clonotype: A clone one base away is much larger, so this may be a read error. The chain recombines TRBV5-1 with TRBJ1-4; 8 nucleotides align to TRBD1. The CDR3 runs to 16 residues. The germline gives CDR1 SGHRS, CDR2 YFSETQ. CDR3 protein: CASSIRTGITSEKLFF. The CDR3 DNA is TGCGCCAGCAGCATACGGACAGGGATTACTAGTGAAAAACTGTTTTTT.

As concerns this clonotype: A much larger clone differs by one base, so this may be a read error. The rearrangement uses TRBV28 and TRBJ1-1; D unresolved. CDR1 and CDR2 (germline): MDHEN, SYDVKM. This CDR3 has 12 amino acids. CDR3 protein: CVSSLWAGEAFF. Here the CDR3 DNA reads TGTGTCAGCAGTTTATGGGCGGGTGAAGCTTTCTTT.

This sequence joins TRBV7-2 and TRBJ2-5; possible D gene TRBD2, 5 bases. The V gene lost 3 bases and the J gene lost 5 bases, with 13 bases spanning the gap. Germline CDR1 reads SGHTA; CDR2 reads FQGNSA. The CDR3 is made up of 14 amino acids. DNA of the CDR3: TGTGCCAGCAGCTTCTACGGGATGGACGAGACCCAGTACTTC. Its translation: CASSFYGMDETQYF.

This clonotype has more than one count but fewer than ten. Since a much larger clone is just one base distant, this may be a read error. The rearrangement uses TRBV6-1 and TRBJ1-5; no definite D call. The CDR3 runs 13 residues. The germline CDR1 and CDR2 sequences are MNHNS and SASEGT. The CDR3 reads CTSSIYSNQPQHF. The CDR3 DNA reads as TGTACCAGCAGTATATATAGCAATCAGCCCCAGCATTTT.

The V and J genes are TRBV7-9 and TRBJ2-1, with 8 bases lining up with TRBD1. The CDR3 runs to 14 residues. From germline, CDR1 is SEHNR and CDR2 FQNEAQ (reference sequence). After removal of 3 bases from V and 8 bases from J, the junction contained 6 bases not matched to a gene. CDR3 residues: CASSLGDRGYEQFF. The CDR3 region has the DNA TGTGCCAGCAGCTTGGGTGACAGGGGCTATGAGCAGTTCTTC. Complete variable domain (other parts from reference TRBV7-9 and TRBJ2-1): DTGVSQNPRHKITKRGQNVTFRCDPISEHNRLYWYRQTLGQGPEFLTYFQNEAQLEKSRLLSDRFSAERPKGSFSTLEIQRTEQGDSAMYLCASSLGDRGYEQFFGPGTRLTVL.

This clonotype was picked up one time. A read error may produce the germline difference seen at one junction end. V usage is TRBV10-3 and J usage is TRBJ2-7, with D possibly matching TRBD2 (5 bases). This CDR3 has 13 amino acids. CDR1 is ENHRY, CDR2 SYGVKD, per germline. CDR3 amino acids: CAIAKLSDYEHYF. The CDR3 DNA reads TGTGCCATCGCTAAACTTAGCGACTACGAGCACTACTTC.

Comments on this clonotype: This clone may be a read error of a much larger clone one base away. The rearrangement joins TRBV4-1 to TRBJ2-7; TRBD1 is a possible D gene (5 bases). The CDR3 extends over 14 amino acids. Germline CDR1 reads MGHRA; CDR2 reads YSYEKL. The CDR3: CTSSQYGHTYEQYF. CDR3 DNA sequence: TGCACCAGCAGCCAATACGGACATACCTACGAGCAGTACTTC.

The count of this clonotype is one. The V call is TRBV18, the J call TRBJ2-7; 9 bases are shared with TRBD1. There are 16 residues in the CDR3. The V and J ends lost 3 bases and 4 bases, in that order; junction bases with no gene match: 10. Germline V CDR1 and CDR2: KGHSH, LQKENI. CDR3 protein: CASSPRPGQGQYEQYF. The CDR3, as DNA: TGTGCCAGCTCACCCCGGCCGGGACAGGGACAGTACGAGCAGTACTTC.

The table lists this clonotype with a few counts. V and J are TRBV6-1 and TRBJ1-3; a weak D match, TRBD1 (5 bases). With 1 base removed from V and 6 bases from J, the gap between germline ends came to 19 bases. CDR1 is MNHNS and CDR2 is SASEGT in the germline V gene. The CDR3 consists of 17 residues. The CDR3 loop reads CASSEGGAGTAENTIYF. The CDR3 DNA sequence: TGTGCCAGCAGTGAAGGGGGAGCCGGGACGGCTGAAAACACCATATATTTT.

As concerns this clonotype: One end of the junction varies from germline; a read error may be responsible. The chain recombines TRBV11-2 with TRBJ1-2; a weak D match, TRBD1 (6 bases). The CDR3 extends over 14 amino acids. Germline V gives CDR1 SGHAT, CDR2 FQNNGV. The DNA of the CDR3 is TGTGGCAGCAGCTTAAACAGGGAATTCTATGGCCACACCTTC. Its protein is CGSSLNREFYGHTF.

With respect to this clonotype: One junction end disagrees with the germline gene, perhaps due to a read error. The V gene is TRBV12-3 or TRBV12-4, the J gene TRBJ2-3; 9 nucleotides line up with TRBD2. The CDR3 extends over 15 amino acids. The CDR3 here is CASGLAGGMTVTQYF. The CDR3 nucleotides read TGTGCCAGCGGTTTGGCGGGAGGGATGACAGTTACGCAGTATTTT.

Comments on this clonotype: One end of the junction is discordant with germline, which a read error may explain. This chain uses TRBV28 with TRBJ2-2, with D hard to call. The CDR3 runs 16 residues. Looked up from germline, CDR1 is MDHEN and CDR2 is SYDVKM. The DNA for the CDR3 is TGTGTCAGCAGTTTCTTGGCAGGACCCGACGGAGGGGAGCTGTTTTTT. Protein: CVSSFLAGPDGGELFF. Full variable domain (outside the CDR3, taken from reference TRBV28 and TRBJ2-2): DVKVTQSSRYLVKRTGEKVFLECVQDMDHENMFWYRQDPGLGLRLIYFSYDVKMKEKGDIPEGYSVSREKKERFSLILESASTNQTSMYLCVSSFLAGPDGGELFFGEGSRLTVL.

This chain joins TRBV20-1 and TRBJ2-4; the D is unclear. The CDR3 loop spans 14 amino acids. Trimming stripped 5 bases from V and 1 base from J, with 12 bases between. The germline V gene has CDR1 DFQATT and CDR2 SNEGSKA (reference sequence). The CDR3, as DNA: TGCAGTGCTGGAGTTCGGGTTGCCAAAAACATTCAGTACTTC. It translates to CSAGVRVAKNIQYF.